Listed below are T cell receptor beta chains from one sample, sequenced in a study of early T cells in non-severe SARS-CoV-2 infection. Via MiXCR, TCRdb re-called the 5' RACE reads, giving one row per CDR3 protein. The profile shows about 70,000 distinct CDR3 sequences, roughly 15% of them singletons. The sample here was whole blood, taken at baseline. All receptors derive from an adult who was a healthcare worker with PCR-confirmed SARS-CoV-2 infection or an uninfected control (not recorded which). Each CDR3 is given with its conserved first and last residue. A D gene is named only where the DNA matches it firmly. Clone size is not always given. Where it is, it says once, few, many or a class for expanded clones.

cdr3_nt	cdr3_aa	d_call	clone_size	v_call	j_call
TGTGCCAGCAGCCAGGTTGGACAGGGCAACTATGGCTACACCTTC	CASSQVGQGNYGYTF	TRBD1	.	TRBV4-2	TRBJ1-2
TGTGCCAGCAGCTATAGGGGCCCGGGCTCCTACAATGAGCAGTTCTTC	CASSYRGPGSYNEQFF	.	many	TRBV7-2	TRBJ2-1
TGTGCCAGCAGCTTGACTAGTTCGAACTACGAGCAGTACTTC	CASSLTSSNYEQYF	.	.	TRBV7-6	TRBJ2-7
TGTGCCAGCTCACCCGCGGGGACAACCCCGATGGCGCAGTATTTT	CASSPAGTTPMAQYF	.	.	TRBV18	TRBJ2-3
TGTGCCAGCTCAACCGGGACAGGGTCTAACACCTTC	CASSTGTGSNTF	TRBD1	.	TRBV18	TRBJ1-2
TGTGCCAGCAGCCAAGAACAGCGGGAGGGCACCGGGGAGCTGTTTTTT	CASSQEQREGTGELFF	TRBD2	.	TRBV3-1	TRBJ2-2
TGTGCCAGCCAGGGGAGGGACCAAAACATTCAGTACTTC	CASQGRDQNIQYF	.	.	TRBV5-4	TRBJ2-4
TGTGCCTGGAGTGGGGACAGGGAAGCCGGGGAGCTGTTTTTT	CAWSGDREAGELFF	TRBD1	many	TRBV30	TRBJ2-2
TGCAGCGTTGAAACAACAGAGCAGTACTTC	CSVETTEQYF	.	.	TRBV29-1	TRBJ2-7
TGTGCCAGCAGCCCCACCCCCGGCACAGATACGCAGTATTTT	CASSPTPGTDTQYF	.	.	TRBV12-3/TRBV12-4	TRBJ2-3
TGTGCCAGCACCGCTGTTGGGAATAGCTATGGCTACACCTTC	CASTAVGNSYGYTF	.	once	TRBV6-6	TRBJ1-2
TGTGCCAGCAGCTTAGGGTCTGGGGCCAACGTCCTGACTTTC	CASSLGSGANVLTF	.	many	TRBV7-3	TRBJ2-6